The 17 T cell receptor beta chains listed next were all sequenced from one sample in a study of cytomegalovirus exposure and HLA in healthy donors. PCR amplification relied on 60 Vbeta primers (plus 13 Jbeta primers). The method was immunoSEQ multiplex PCR; TCRdb's version includes in-frame clones alone and lacks a portion of them. Here the sample spans about 240,000 clones, 80% to 85% being singletons. The sample taken for sequencing was PBMCs. Receptor source: a woman aged 55-70 years in good health and CMV-seropositive.

This chain joins TRBV10-3 and TRBJ2-5; D might be TRBD2 (5 bases). There are 12 residues in the CDR3. In germline, CDR1 is ENHRY, CDR2 SYGVKD. V lost 4 bases to trimming and J lost 3 bases, with 6 bases between them. The CDR3 nucleotides are TGTGCCATCAGTGCCGGGAAAGAGACCCAGTACTTC. Amino acid sequence: CAISAGKETQYF.

The V gene is TRBV19, the J gene TRBJ2-6, with 7 bases identical to TRBD1. This CDR3 region has 16 residues. The germline gives CDR1 LNHDA, CDR2 SQIVND (reference sequence). The junction had 5 bases not matched to a gene; V was cut back by 4 bases and J by 2 bases. In DNA form, the CDR3 reads TGTGCCAGTAGTACCGGGACAGCGCCTGGGGCCAACGTCCTGACTTTC. It yields the protein CASSTGTAPGANVLTF. Full variable domain (rest looked up from reference TRBV19 and TRBJ2-6): DGGITQSPKYLFRKEGQNVTLSCEQNLNHDAMYWYRQDPGQGLRLIYYSQIVNDFQKGDIAEGYSVSREKKESFPLTVTSAQKNPTAFYLCASSTGTAPGANVLTFGAGSRLTVL.

This clone was seen only a few times. This chain links TRBV19 with TRBJ2-3; 9 bases are a match to TRBD2. The length of the CDR3 is 15 residues. Losses at the gene ends were 5 bases for V and 3 bases for J; bases not matched to a gene: 6. Germline V gives CDR1 LNHDA, CDR2 SQIVND (reference sequence). The CDR3 coding sequence is TGTGCCAGTAGTTGGGGGCTAGCGGGGACAGATACGCAGTATTTT. It is translated as CASSWGLAGTDTQYF.

This chain joins TRBV28 and TRBJ2-7, with a tentative D call TRBD1 (8 bases). V was trimmed by 7 bases and J by 6 bases, leaving 25 bases between them. The germline CDR1 and CDR2 sequences are MDHEN and SYDVKM. The CDR3 has 16 residues. The CDR3 coding sequence is TGTGCCAGCATCAACGGGGGGCAGGGGGCACGGGGCGAGCAGTACTTC. This gives the protein CASINGGQGARGEQYF.

The chain carries TRBV19 and TRBJ2-6; 7 bases agree with TRBD1. The junction had 11 bases not matched to a gene; V was cut back by 7 bases and J by 2 bases. CDR1 is LNHDA and CDR2 is SQIVND in the germline V gene (reference sequence). The CDR3 is made up of 17 amino acids. The CDR3 protein is CASTTGDRGAGANVLTF. CDR3 coding DNA: TGTGCCAGTACAACCGGGGACAGAGGGGCTGGGGCCAACGTCCTGACTTTC.

J is TRBJ1-6 and V is TRBV5-1; TRBD1 is a possible D gene (5 bases). Between the trimmed V and J ends, which lost 0 bases and 5 bases, there was a span of 12 bases. Looked up from germline, CDR1 is SGHRS and CDR2 is YFSETQ. The CDR3 length is 16 residues. In DNA form, the CDR3 reads TGCGCCAGCAGCTTGGCCGGGCAGGGAAATAATTCACCCCTCCACTTT. Protein: CASSLAGQGNNSPLHF.

This clone was found once. A read error may account for a junction end that differs from germline. J is TRBJ2-5 and V is TRBV7-3; TRBD1 matches 7 bases. The CDR3 runs 14 residues. The germline gives CDR1 SGHTA, CDR2 FQGTGA. The CDR3, as DNA: TGTGCCAGCAGCTCCGGGACAGTCCAAGACACCCAGTACTTC. Its protein is CASSSGTVQDTQYF. The full variable domain, rest sourced from reference TRBV7-3 and TRBJ2-5, is GAGVSQTPSNKVTEKGKYVELRCDPISGHTALYWYRQSLGQGPEFLIYFQGTGAADDSGLPNDRFFAVRPEGSVSTLKIQRTERGDSAVYLCASSSGTVQDTQYFGPGTRLLVL.

The chain carries TRBV11-2 and TRBJ2-1; 7 bases align to TRBD2. This CDR3 is built from 13 residues. V was clipped by 5 bases and J by 9 bases; unmatched bases: 7. Germline assignment: CDR1 SGHAT and CDR2 FQNNGV. CDR3 DNA: TGTGCCAGCAGCCTTGGACTAGACGGTGAGCAGTTCTTC. Protein product: CASSLGLDGEQFF.

In DNA form, the CDR3 reads TGTGCCAGCAGTTACTCAGGTCTAGCGGGAGCCGGGGAGCTGTTTTTT. Protein product: CASSYSGLAGAGELFF. This chain uses TRBV6-5 with TRBJ2-2; TRBD2 matches at 10 bases. V was clipped by 0 bases and J by 6 bases; unmatched bases: 4. The CDR3 extends over 16 amino acids. CDR1 and CDR2 from the germline V gene are MNHEY and SVGAGI.

The rearrangement links TRBV21-1 to TRBJ2-1; the D call TRBD2 from the table was never checked on the DNA. TRBV21-1 is a pseudogene locus. The CDR3 totals 19 residues. Written as DNA, the CDR3 is TGTGCCAGCAGCAAAGGGGGACCTAGCGGGAGTTCACCTTACAATGAGCAGTTCTTC. It translates to CASSKGGPSGSSPYNEQFF.

The chain combines TRBV7-9 with TRBJ2-2; 8 bases match TRBD2. Germline assignment: CDR1 SEHNR and CDR2 FQNEAQ (reference sequence). The CDR3 totals 16 residues. Trimming took 2 bases from V and 4 from J; bases not matched to a gene: 6. CDR3 loop: CASSLIVREGTGELFF. In nucleotides, the CDR3 is TGTGCCAGCAGCTTAATAGTCCGGGAGGGCACCGGGGAGCTGTTTTTT.

This chain uses TRBV5-6 with TRBJ2-7; 12 nucleotides line up with TRBD1. This CDR3 has 19 amino acids. The germline gives CDR1 SGHDT, CDR2 YYEEEE. The V segment lost 5 bases and the J segment 6 bases; nucleotides outside the gene matches: 21. Here the CDR3 reads CASRRGGTRDRGRGGEQYF. CDR3 DNA: TGTGCCAGCAGGCGTGGGGGGACCAGGGACAGGGGGCGGGGTGGCGAGCAGTACTTC.

V gene TRBV28 combines with J gene TRBJ2-7; tentative D call: TRBD2 (6 bases). This CDR3 has 15 residues. V lost 3 bases and J 0 bases, leaving 12 bases between the germline ends. Germline CDR1 and CDR2: MDHEN and SYDVKM. The DNA of the CDR3 is TGTGCCAGCAGTTTTCCGCGGAGGGGCTCCTACGAGCAGTACTTC. Protein: CASSFPRRGSYEQYF.

This chain connects TRBV30 to TRBJ1-6, with D perhaps TRBD1 (5 bases). Germline loops: CDR1 GTSNPN, CDR2 SVGIG (reference sequence). The CDR3 sequence is 12 residues long. The V end lost 0 bases, the J end lost 10 bases, and 7 bases lay between the germline ends. CDR3 coding DNA: TGTGCCTGGAGTGTTTGGGGCTCACCCCTCCACTTT. This codes for CAWSVWGSPLHF.

This rearrangement joins TRBV4-1 to TRBJ1-5; D is unclear. Germline CDR1 and CDR2: MGHRA and YSYEKL. Trimming took 1 base from V and 5 from J, leaving 6 bases between them. The CDR3 has 13 amino acids. CDR3 bases: TGCGCCAGCAGCCAAGGGGGAGATCAGCCCCAGCATTTT. This sequence encodes CASSQGGDQPQHF.

This rearrangement joins TRBV25-1 to TRBJ2-3; D unclear. The CDR3 is made up of 12 amino acids. Germline CDR1 is MGHDK and CDR2 is SYGVNS. The germline V and J ends were trimmed by 4 bases and 4 bases, with 6 bases remaining between them. CDR3 region: CASSALSDTQYF. DNA for the CDR3: TGTGCCAGCAGTGCCCTCTCAGATACGCAGTATTTT.

The chain is built from TRBV6-1 and TRBJ2-1; TRBD2 agrees at 10 bases. Germline CDR1 reads MNHNS; CDR2 reads SASEGT. The CDR3 length is 16 residues. Losses at the gene ends were 3 bases for V and 2 bases for J; bases not matched to a gene: 4. The CDR3 region is CASSDRTSGTYNEQFF. The CDR3 DNA reads as TGTGCCAGCAGTGACCGGACTAGCGGAACCTACAATGAGCAGTTCTTC.